These 26 T cell receptor beta chains were all obtained from the same sample, sequenced in a study of shared clonotypes between healthy human individuals. Profiled with immunoSEQ multiplex PCR; TCRdb holds only in-frame clones, not every one. This sample has 730,000 or so clones, with less than 80% found just once. The sequencing input was memory CD4+ T cells sorted from blood. The subset here: CD45RA-negative fraction. These receptors were collected from a woman aged 25-40 years in good health.

In its sample, this clone was seen a few times. The chain joins TRBV19 to TRBJ1-5, with 9 bases identical to TRBD1. Trimming cost V 5 bases and J 3 bases; bases outside gene matches: 5. The CDR3 totals 15 residues. CDR1 and CDR2 (germline): LNHDA, SQIVND (reference sequence). CDR3 sequence reads: CASSPRDRDNQPQHF. The CDR3 DNA is TGTGCCAGTAGTCCCAGGGACAGGGACAATCAGCCCCAGCATTTT.

This clone has only a few counts. Written as DNA, the CDR3 is TGTGCCAGCAGCAAGACCGGGGGACTAGCGGATAATGAGCAGTTCTTC. Protein sequence: CASSKTGGLADNEQFF. This chain links TRBV21-1 with TRBJ2-1; the DNA was not compared with TRBD2, the D call given in the table. TRBV21-1 is shown as a pseudogene. CDR3 length: 16 amino acids.

The chain employs TRBV5-5 and TRBJ2-7; TRBD2 agrees at 11 bases. The CDR3 spans 16 residues. Germline assignment: CDR1 SGHKS and CDR2 YYEKEE (reference sequence). With 6 bases clipped from V and 2 bases from J, the junction kept 10 bases outside the gene matches. In nucleotides, the CDR3 is TGTGCCAGCAACCGACTAGCGGGAAAAAATCCCTACGAGCAGTACTTC. Translated, it gives CASNRLAGKNPYEQYF.

This clone was observed at least ten times. Other DNA sequences of this sample code for an identical CDR3. V and J are TRBV27 and TRBJ2-7; a possible D gene is TRBD1 (6 bases). CDR1 and CDR2 (germline): MNHEY, SMNVEV (reference sequence). Trimming took 3 bases from V and 2 from J, leaving 11 bases between them. The CDR3 is 14 residues long. CDR3 region: CASSFSQGPYEQYF. The CDR3 coding sequence is TGTGCCAGCAGTTTTTCACAGGGCCCCTACGAGCAGTACTTC.

The CDR3 region is CASSQQLATDTQYF. The CDR3, as DNA: TGTGCCAGCAGCCAACAACTAGCGACAGATACGCAGTATTTT. The V and J genes are TRBV14 and TRBJ2-3; TRBD2 agrees at 7 bases. The CDR3 spans 14 residues. The V segment lost 2 bases and the J segment 3 bases; nucleotides outside the gene matches: 2. CDR1 and CDR2 (germline): SGHDN, FVKESK.

V is TRBV6-5 and J is TRBJ1-4; weak D call: TRBD1 (5 bases). Trimming removed 7 bases from V and 7 bases from J, with 13 bases in between. The CDR3 has 13 amino acids. CDR1 MNHEY and CDR2 SVGAGI come from the germline V gene. CDR3 region: CASKRQGSEKLFF. The CDR3 DNA is TGTGCCAGCAAGCGGCAGGGAAGTGAAAAACTGTTTTTT.

This clone was seen once. The chain joins TRBV28 to TRBJ1-5; D not resolved. This CDR3 is 16 amino acids long. Germline loops: CDR1 MDHEN, CDR2 SYDVKM. The ends were cut back, 2 bases at V and 8 bases at J, with 19 bases in the middle. CDR3 in DNA: TGTGCCAGCAGTTTAATTTCAGGCAGCGAGCGGGAGCCCCAGCATTTT. This codes for CASSLISGSEREPQHF.

This chain joins TRBV6-6 and TRBJ1-2; 10 nucleotides match TRBD1. The CDR3 runs to 14 residues. The V segment lost 5 bases and the J segment 5 bases; nucleotides outside the gene matches: 5. Germline CDR1 is MNHNY and CDR2 is SVGAGI (reference sequence). For the CDR3, the DNA is TGTGCCAGCAGTCGTGGGACAGGGGAATATGGCTACACCTTC. Its translation: CASSRGTGEYGYTF.

The chain has TRBV7-2 and TRBJ2-5, with 12 bases matching TRBD2. The germline V gene encodes CDR1 SGHTA and CDR2 FQGNSA. The CDR3 covers 14 residues. Germline trimming cut 5 bases from V and 7 bases from J; bases unmatched to any gene: 5. Here the CDR3 DNA reads TGTGCCAGCAGCGCCACTAGCGGGGGGCGGACCCAGTACTTC. Its translation is CASSATSGGRTQYF.

This clone showed up just once. The rearrangement joins TRBV27 to TRBJ2-2; TRBD1 matches 9 bases. V shed 7 bases and J 4 bases; nucleotides not matched to a gene: 13. The CDR3 is 17 residues long. CDR1 is MNHEY and CDR2 is SMNVEV in the germline V gene (reference sequence). In DNA, the CDR3 is TGTGCCAGCAAGCCCCACCGGGACAGGGCGGGCACCGGGGAGCTGTTTTTT. Its protein is CASKPHRDRAGTGELFF.

The CDR3 sequence is CASNLAGEWNEQFF. CDR3 in DNA: TGTGCCAGCAATCTAGCGGGAGAGTGGAATGAGCAGTTCTTC. The chain employs TRBV28 and TRBJ2-1; 10 nucleotides align to TRBD2. The CDR3 consists of 14 residues. Trimming removed 7 bases from V and 7 bases from J; junction bases left unmatched: 7. Germline CDR1 is MDHEN and CDR2 is SYDVKM.

This chain connects TRBV7-8 to TRBJ1-3; D perhaps matches TRBD1 (6 bases). The length of the CDR3 is 17 residues. V was cut by 5 bases and J by 0 bases, with 17 bases left in between. CDR1 SGHVS and CDR2 FQNEAQ come from the germline V gene. Here the CDR3 reads CASSRAGAGSSGNTIYF. The CDR3, as DNA: TGTGCCAGCAGCCGGGCAGGGGCGGGCTCCTCTGGAAACACCATATATTTT.

The chain couples TRBV6-5 to TRBJ1-1; 7 bases are a match to TRBD1. The V and J ends lost 1 base and 6 bases, in that order; junction bases with no gene match: 5. The CDR3 totals 14 residues. The germline V gene has CDR1 MNHEY and CDR2 SVGAGI. The CDR3 reads CASSYYTGDAEAFF. The CDR3 nucleotides are TGTGCCAGCAGTTACTATACAGGGGACGCTGAAGCTTTCTTT.

The count of this clone is one. The chain uses TRBV7-8 and TRBJ2-5; the D is unclear. V lost 5 bases and J 5 bases, leaving 12 bases between the germline ends. This CDR3 spans 13 amino acids. Germline V gene data show CDR1 as SGHVS and CDR2 as FQNEAQ. The CDR3 loop reads CASSTTAEETQYF. DNA of the CDR3: TGTGCCAGCAGCACTACAGCAGAGGAGACCCAGTACTTC.

In nucleotides, the CDR3 is TGTGCCAGCAGGGGAACAGGGGGCGCGGTAGATACGCAGTATTTT. Its protein is CASRGTGGAVDTQYF. The chain carries TRBV6-1 and TRBJ2-3; 9 nucleotides align to TRBD1. Germline CDR1 MNHNS, CDR2 SASEGT. Unmatched junction bases numbered 9, after V lost 6 bases and J lost 5 bases. CDR3 length equals 15 residues.

This clone was picked up a small number of times. Additional DNA sequences in this sample encode the identical CDR3. This chain joins TRBV5-1 and TRBJ1-3; D not certain. Trimming left V 2 bases short and J 0 bases short, with 12 bases between. The germline V gene has CDR1 SGHRS and CDR2 YFSETQ. The CDR3 is 16 amino acids. CDR3 coding DNA: TGCGCCAGCAGCTTATCCCCAGGAAGCTCTGGAAACACCATATATTTT. The encoded protein is CASSLSPGSSGNTIYF.

The chain employs TRBV10-3 and TRBJ1-2; the match to TRBD1 covers 9 bases. There are 13 residues in the CDR3. V shed 11 bases, J shed 4 bases, and the junction held 8 bases outside the gene matches. Germline V lookup: CDR1 ENHRY, CDR2 SYGVKD. CDR3 amino acids: CAATGGPLYGYTF. The CDR3 bases are TGTGCCGCAACAGGGGGCCCCCTCTATGGCTACACCTTC.

The chain has TRBV19 and TRBJ1-5; weak D call: TRBD1 (5 bases). CDR3 length: 14 amino acids. Trimming pared 3 bases from V and 6 bases from J, leaving 12 bases between. Germline loops: CDR1 LNHDA, CDR2 SQIVND (reference sequence). The DNA of the CDR3 is TGTGCCAGTAGTATTTTACAGGAAGGTCAGCCCCAGCATTTT. Translating gives CASSILQEGQPQHF.

The chain uses TRBV28 and TRBJ2-6; the match to TRBD2 covers 7 bases. This CDR3 is built from 17 residues. The J segment lost 0 bases and the V segment lost 7 bases, leaving 9 bases of the junction unmatched. In germline, CDR1 is MDHEN, CDR2 SYDVKM. In DNA, the CDR3 is TGTGCCAGCACCCCGGGGGGACCTCTCTCTGGGGCCAACGTCCTGACTTTC. Its protein is CASTPGGPLSGANVLTF.

This clone was counted ten times or more. This chain connects TRBV10-3 to TRBJ2-7; 9 bases are a match to TRBD2. Germline V lookup: CDR1 ENHRY, CDR2 SYGVKD. Germline trimming cut 0 bases from V and 3 bases from J; bases unmatched to any gene: 0. This CDR3 is 14 amino acids long. The CDR3 here is CAISESREGYEQYF. Here the CDR3 DNA reads TGTGCCATCAGTGAGTCGCGGGAGGGCTACGAGCAGTACTTC.

A remark on this clone: Other DNA sequences in the same sample also yield this CDR3. This chain links TRBV5-1 with TRBJ1-3; maybe TRBD1 (6 bases). This CDR3 spans 14 amino acids. Trimming stripped 0 bases from V and 4 bases from J, with 8 bases between. Germline V lookup: CDR1 SGHRS, CDR2 YFSETQ. Here the CDR3 reads CASSLGQAGNTIYF. The DNA for the CDR3 is TGCGCCAGCAGCTTGGGACAGGCGGGAAACACCATATATTTT.

V usage is TRBV19 and J usage is TRBJ2-2; D is undetermined. V was clipped by 9 bases and J by 0 bases, with 11 bases between them. The CDR3 spans 14 residues. CDR1 is LNHDA and CDR2 is SQIVND in the germline V gene (reference sequence). The CDR3 DNA reads as TGTGCCAGCGGCCTGAGCTCGAACACCGGGGAGCTGTTTTTT. This codes for CASGLSSNTGELFF.

The rearrangement joins TRBV10-3 to TRBJ2-3; the match to TRBD1 covers 7 bases. Germline CDR1 reads ENHRY; CDR2 reads SYGVKD. The junction had 5 bases not matched to a gene; V was cut back by 6 bases and J by 5 bases. The CDR3 loop spans 13 amino acids. The CDR3 reads CAIRGQDQDTQYF. For the CDR3, the DNA is TGTGCCATCAGAGGACAGGACCAAGATACGCAGTATTTT.

V and J are TRBV30 and TRBJ1-5, with unresolved D. From germline, CDR1 is GTSNPN and CDR2 SVGIG (reference sequence). The CDR3 loop spans 15 amino acids. V lost 2 bases, J lost 4 bases, and 15 bases lay in between. CDR3 nucleotides: TGTGCCTGGAGTCTGGGCCCGCCCAATAATCAGCCCCAGCATTTT. Translating gives CAWSLGPPNNQPQHF.

This clone has just a few counts. The gene calls are TRBV2 and TRBJ2-7; TRBD1 agrees at 7 bases. Germline V gene data show CDR1 as SNHLY and CDR2 as FYNNEI. V was pared by 3 bases and J by 3 bases, with 5 bases of the junction left unmatched. This CDR3 comprises 14 residues. CDR3 DNA sequence: TGTGCCAGCAGTGACCGGGACAGAGTCTACGAGCAGTACTTC. It is translated as CASSDRDRVYEQYF.

V gene TRBV7-8 combines with J gene TRBJ1-3; D not certain. Germline loops: CDR1 SGHVS, CDR2 FQNEAQ. The CDR3 covers 17 residues. V was trimmed by 1 base and J by 0 bases, leaving 13 bases between them. Here the CDR3 reads CASSLGEPGPSGNTIYF. CDR3 DNA sequence: TGTGCCAGCAGCTTAGGGGAACCAGGCCCCTCTGGAAACACCATATATTTT.